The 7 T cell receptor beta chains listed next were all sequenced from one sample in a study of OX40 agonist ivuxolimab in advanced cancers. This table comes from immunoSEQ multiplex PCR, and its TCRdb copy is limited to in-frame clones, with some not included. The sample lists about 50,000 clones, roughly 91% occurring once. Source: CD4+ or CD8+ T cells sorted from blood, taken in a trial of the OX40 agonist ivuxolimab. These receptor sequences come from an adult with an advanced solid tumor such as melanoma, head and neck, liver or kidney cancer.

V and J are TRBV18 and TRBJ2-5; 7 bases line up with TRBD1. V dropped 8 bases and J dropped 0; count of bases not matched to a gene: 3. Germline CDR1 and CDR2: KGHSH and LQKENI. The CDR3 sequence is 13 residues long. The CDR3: CASQQGNQETQYF. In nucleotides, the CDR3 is TGTGCCAGCCAACAGGGGAACCAAGAGACCCAGTACTTC.

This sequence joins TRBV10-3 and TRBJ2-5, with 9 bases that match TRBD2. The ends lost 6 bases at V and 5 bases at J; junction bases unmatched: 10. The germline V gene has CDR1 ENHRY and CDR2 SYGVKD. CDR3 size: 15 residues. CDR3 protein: CAISDGTSTRETQYF. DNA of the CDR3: TGTGCCATCAGCGATGGGACTAGCACTCGGGAGACCCAGTACTTC.

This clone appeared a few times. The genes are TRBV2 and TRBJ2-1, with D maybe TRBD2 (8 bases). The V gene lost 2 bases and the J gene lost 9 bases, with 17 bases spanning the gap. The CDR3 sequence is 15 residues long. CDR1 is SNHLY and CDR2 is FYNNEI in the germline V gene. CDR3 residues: CASSESSAGDSEQFF. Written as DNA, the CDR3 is TGTGCCAGCAGTGAAAGTTCAGCGGGGGACAGTGAGCAGTTCTTC.

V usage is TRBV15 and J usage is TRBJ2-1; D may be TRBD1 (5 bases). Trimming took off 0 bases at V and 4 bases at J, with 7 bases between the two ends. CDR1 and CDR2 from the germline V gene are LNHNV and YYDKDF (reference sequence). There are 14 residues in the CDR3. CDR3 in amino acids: CATSRETAYNEQFF. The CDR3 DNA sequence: TGTGCCACCAGCAGAGAGACAGCTTACAATGAGCAGTTCTTC.

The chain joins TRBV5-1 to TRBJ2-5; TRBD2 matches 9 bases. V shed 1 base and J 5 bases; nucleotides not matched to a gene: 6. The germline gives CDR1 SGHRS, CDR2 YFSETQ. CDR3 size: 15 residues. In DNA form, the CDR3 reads TGCGCCAGCAGCTTGACTGCGGGGGGGCGGGAGACCCAGTACTTC. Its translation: CASSLTAGGRETQYF.

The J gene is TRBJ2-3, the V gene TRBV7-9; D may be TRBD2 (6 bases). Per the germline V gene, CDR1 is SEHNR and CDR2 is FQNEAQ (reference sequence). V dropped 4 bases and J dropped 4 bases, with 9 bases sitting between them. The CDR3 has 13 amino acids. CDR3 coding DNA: TGTGCCAGCAGCTCCGGGAGCCCAGATACGCAGTATTTT. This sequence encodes CASSSGSPDTQYF.

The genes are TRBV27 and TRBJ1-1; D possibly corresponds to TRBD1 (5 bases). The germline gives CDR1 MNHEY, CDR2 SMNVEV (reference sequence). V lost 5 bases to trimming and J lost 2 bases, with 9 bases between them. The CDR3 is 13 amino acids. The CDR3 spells CASSVGGNTEAFF. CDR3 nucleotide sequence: TGTGCCAGCAGTGTGGGGGGTAACACTGAAGCTTTCTTT.